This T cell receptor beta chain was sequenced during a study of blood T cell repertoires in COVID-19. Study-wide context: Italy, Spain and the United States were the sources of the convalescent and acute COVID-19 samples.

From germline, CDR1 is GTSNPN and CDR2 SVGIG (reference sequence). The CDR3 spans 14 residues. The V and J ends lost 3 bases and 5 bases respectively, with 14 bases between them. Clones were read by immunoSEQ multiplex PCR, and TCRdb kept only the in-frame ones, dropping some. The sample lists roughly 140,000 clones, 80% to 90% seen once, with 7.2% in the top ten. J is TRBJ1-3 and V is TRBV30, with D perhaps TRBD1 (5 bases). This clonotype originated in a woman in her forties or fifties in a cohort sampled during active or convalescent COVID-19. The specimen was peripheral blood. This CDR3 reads CAWRKDRQRNTIYF. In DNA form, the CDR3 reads TGTGCCTGGAGAAAAGATAGACAGCGAAACACCATATATTTT.